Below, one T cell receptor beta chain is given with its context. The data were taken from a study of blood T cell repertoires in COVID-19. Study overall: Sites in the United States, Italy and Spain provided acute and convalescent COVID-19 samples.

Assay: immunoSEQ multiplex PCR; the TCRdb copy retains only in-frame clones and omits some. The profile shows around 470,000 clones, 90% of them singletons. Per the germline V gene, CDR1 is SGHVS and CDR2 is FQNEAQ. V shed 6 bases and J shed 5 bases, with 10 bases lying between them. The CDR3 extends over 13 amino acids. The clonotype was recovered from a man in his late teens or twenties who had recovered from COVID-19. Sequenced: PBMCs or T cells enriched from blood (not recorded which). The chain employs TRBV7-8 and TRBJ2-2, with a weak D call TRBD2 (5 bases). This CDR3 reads CASRLSGTGELFF. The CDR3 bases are TGTGCCAGCAGGCTTTCGGGGACCGGGGAGCTGTTTTTT.